The clone carrying this TCR beta chain was seen a handful of times. MiXCR was run by TCRdb on the 5' RACE reads, yielding one entry per CDR3 protein. The sample yields tens of thousands of distinct CDR3 sequences, approximately 13% seen once. This sample is drawn from a study of early T cells in non-severe SARS-CoV-2 infection. Study-wide background: Unpaired chains resulted from sequencing bulk RNA of unsorted whole blood.

From germline, CDR1 is MNHEY and CDR2 SMNVEV (reference sequence). The ends were cut back, 8 bases at V and 9 bases at J, with 17 bases in the middle. The CDR3 length is 12 residues. The receptor's source is an adult who was a healthcare worker with PCR-confirmed SARS-CoV-2 infection or an uninfected control (not recorded which). The chain is built from TRBV27 and TRBJ2-7; perhaps TRBD2 as D (6 bases). Sequenced sample: whole blood. The CDR3 sequence: CASGTSYERQYF. CDR3 sequence (DNA): TGTGCCAGCGGTACTAGCTACGAGCGGCAGTACTTC.